This is a list of T cell receptor beta chains from one sample in a study of beta chain features in type 1 diabetes. The data were produced by immunoSEQ multiplex PCR, yet TCRdb's version contains in-frame clones alone and is incomplete. In the table there are about 320,000 clones, 14% of which are singletons. The source material was central memory CD4+ T cells from blood. The receptor source for this set is a man under 40 in good health. CDR3s include the opening cysteine and the closing phenylalanine or tryptophan. D genes are given only for firm matches. Where a row states a size, it is once, few, many or the class of an expanded clone; other rows omit it.

CDR3 | DNA | V | D | J | size
CASGRPNTYEQYF | TGTGCCAGCGGAAGGCCCAACACCTACGAGCAGTACTTC | TRBV27 | - | TRBJ2-7 | few
CASSQALAVGNTGELFF | TGCGCCAGCAGCCAAGCACTAGCGGTAGGGAACACCGGGGAGCTGTTTTTT | TRBV4-3 | TRBD2 | TRBJ2-2 | few
CASSWTLAKNIQYF | TGTGCCAGCAGTTGGACTCTAGCCAAAAACATTCAGTACTTC | TRBV13 | - | TRBJ2-4 | many
CASGQEYQETQYF | TGTGCCAGCGGACAGGAATACCAAGAGACCCAGTACTTC | TRBV5-8 | TRBD1 | TRBJ2-5 | few
CASSSRTRPSYNEQFF | TGTGCCAGCAGCTCTAGGACCCGTCCCTCCTACAATGAGCAGTTCTTC | TRBV7-9 | - | TRBJ2-1 | many
CASSGGQASYNEQFF | TGTGCCAGCAGCGGGGGACAAGCCTCCTACAATGAGCAGTTCTTC | TRBV9 | - | TRBJ2-1 | -
CASSAAMGRVVNEQFF | TGTGCCAGCAGCGCCGCCATGGGCAGGGTAGTGAATGAGCAGTTCTTC | TRBV9 | - | TRBJ2-1 | -
CASKGQDYGYTF | TGTGCCAGCAAGGGGCAAGATTATGGCTACACCTTC | TRBV28 | - | TRBJ1-2 | -
CASSSRTGGMDEQYF | TGTGCCAGCAGCTCCAGGACAGGGGGAATGGACGAGCAGTACTTC | TRBV7-9 | TRBD1 | TRBJ2-7 | few
CASSQVDRRPGANVLTF | TGTGCCAGCAGCCAAGTGGATCGGAGGCCTGGGGCCAACGTCCTGACTTTC | TRBV4-2 | - | TRBJ2-6 | -
CASSKIGTSEIYEQYF | TGTGCCAGCAGCAAAATAGGGACTTCCGAGATCTACGAGCAGTACTTC | TRBV21-1 | - | TRBJ2-7 | few
CASRRRTSGFRGEQFF | TGTGCCAGCCGGAGGCGGACTAGCGGATTCAGGGGTGAGCAGTTCTTC | TRBV2 | TRBD2 | TRBJ2-1 | few
CASSQGIANTEAFF | TGCGCCAGCAGCCAAGGGATCGCGAACACTGAAGCTTTCTTT | TRBV4-1 | - | TRBJ1-1 | many
CASSQEASPNRIQYF | TGTGCCAGCAGCCAAGAGGCCTCTCCGAATAGGATTCAGTACTTC | TRBV11-3 | - | TRBJ2-4 | many
CASSPDGRGGEQYF | TGTGCCAGCAGCCCAGACGGCAGGGGGGGCGAGCAGTACTTC | TRBV9 | - | TRBJ2-7 | few
CASSVAEQGSEAFF | TGTGCCAGCAGCGTAGCCGAACAGGGGTCTGAAGCTTTCTTT | TRBV9 | TRBD1 | TRBJ1-1 | -
CASSLAGWEQFF | TGTGCCAGCAGCTTAGCGGGGTGGGAGCAGTTCTTC | TRBV7-2 | - | TRBJ2-1 | many
CASSPSRTSWGTDTQYF | TGTGCCAGCTCACCAAGCAGGACTAGCTGGGGCACAGATACGCAGTATTTT | TRBV18 | TRBD2 | TRBJ2-3 | -
CASSSRTGLYGYTF | TGTGCCAGCAGCTCCCGGACAGGGCTCTATGGCTACACCTTC | TRBV9 | TRBD1 | TRBJ1-2 | -
CASRDWHNYGYTF | TGTGCCAGCAGGGACTGGCATAACTATGGCTACACCTTC | TRBV2 | - | TRBJ1-2 | -
CASSFGSWAGELFF | TGTGCCAGCAGCTTCGGGAGCTGGGCCGGGGAGCTGTTTTTT | TRBV7-2 | - | TRBJ2-2 | -
CASSVASGSYEQYF | TGTGCCAGCAGCGTCGCTAGCGGGAGCTACGAGCAGTACTTC | TRBV9 | TRBD2 | TRBJ2-7 | many
CASTAEGTQYF | TGTGCCAGCACGGCAGAAGGGACCCAGTACTTC | TRBV27 | - | TRBJ2-5 | few
CASSLDSGYSTDTQYF | TGTGCCAGCAGCTTAGATTCGGGTTATAGCACAGATACGCAGTATTTT | TRBV7-9 | - | TRBJ2-3 | few
CASSFSPTGNYGYTF | TGCGCCAGCAGCTTCTCGCCGACAGGGAACTATGGCTACACCTTC | TRBV5-1 | TRBD1 | TRBJ1-2 | few
CASSLGQGHTGELFF | TGTGCCAGTAGTTTGGGACAGGGACACACCGGGGAGCTGTTTTTT | TRBV19 | TRBD1 | TRBJ2-2 | few
CASSLASGWADTQYF | TGTGCCAGCAGCTTGGCTAGCGGTTGGGCAGATACGCAGTATTTT | TRBV11-2 | TRBD2 | TRBJ2-3 | many
CASSNIAGGRYNEQFF | TGTGCCAGTAGTAACATAGCGGGGGGGAGGTACAATGAGCAGTTCTTC | TRBV19 | TRBD2 | TRBJ2-1 | few
CASSPSGVTDTQYF | TGTGCCAGCAGCCCTAGCGGGGTCACAGATACGCAGTATTTT | TRBV7-6 | TRBD2 | TRBJ2-3 | -
CAISDRVHTEAFF | TGTGCCATCAGTGACAGGGTTCACACTGAAGCTTTCTTT | TRBV10-3 | - | TRBJ1-1 | -
CAISDREGRNEQFF | TGTGCCATCAGTGACCGGGAGGGGAGGAATGAGCAGTTCTTC | TRBV10-3 | TRBD2 | TRBJ2-1 | -